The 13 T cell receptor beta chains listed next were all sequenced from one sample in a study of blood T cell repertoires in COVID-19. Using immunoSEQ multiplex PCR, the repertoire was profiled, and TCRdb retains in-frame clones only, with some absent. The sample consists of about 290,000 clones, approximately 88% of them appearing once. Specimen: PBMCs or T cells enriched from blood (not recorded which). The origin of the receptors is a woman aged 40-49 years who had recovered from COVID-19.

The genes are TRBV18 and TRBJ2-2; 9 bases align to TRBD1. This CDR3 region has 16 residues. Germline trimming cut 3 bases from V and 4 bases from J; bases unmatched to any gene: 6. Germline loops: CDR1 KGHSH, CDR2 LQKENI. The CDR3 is CASSPVGQGGTGELFF. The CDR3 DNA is TGTGCCAGCTCACCCGTGGGACAGGGAGGCACCGGGGAGCTGTTTTTT.

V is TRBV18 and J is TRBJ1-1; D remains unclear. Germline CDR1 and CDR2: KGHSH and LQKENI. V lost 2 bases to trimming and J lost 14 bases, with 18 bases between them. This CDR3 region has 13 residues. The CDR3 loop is CASSPAEGLGIFF. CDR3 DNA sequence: TGTGCCAGCTCACCAGCGGAGGGTTTGGGTATCTTCTTT.

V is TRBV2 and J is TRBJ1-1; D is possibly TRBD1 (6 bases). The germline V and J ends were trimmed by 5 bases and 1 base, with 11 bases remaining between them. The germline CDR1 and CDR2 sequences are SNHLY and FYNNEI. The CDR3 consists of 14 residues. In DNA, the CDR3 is TGTGCCAGCAGTCCACAGGGTAGGAACACTGAAGCTTTCTTT. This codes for CASSPQGRNTEAFF.

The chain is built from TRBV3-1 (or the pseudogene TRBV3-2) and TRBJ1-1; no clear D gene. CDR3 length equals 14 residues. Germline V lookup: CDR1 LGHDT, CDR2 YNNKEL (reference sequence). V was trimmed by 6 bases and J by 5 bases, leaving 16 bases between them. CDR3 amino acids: CASRSGSETTEAFF. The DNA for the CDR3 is TGTGCCAGCAGATCGGGGTCAGAGACAACTGAAGCTTTCTTT.

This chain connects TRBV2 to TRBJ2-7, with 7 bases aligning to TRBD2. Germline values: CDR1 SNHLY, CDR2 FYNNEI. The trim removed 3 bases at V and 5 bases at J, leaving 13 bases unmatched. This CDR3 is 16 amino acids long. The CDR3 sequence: CASSDYGGGRVNEQYF. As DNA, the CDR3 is TGTGCCAGCAGTGATTATGGCGGGGGAAGGGTGAACGAGCAGTACTTC.

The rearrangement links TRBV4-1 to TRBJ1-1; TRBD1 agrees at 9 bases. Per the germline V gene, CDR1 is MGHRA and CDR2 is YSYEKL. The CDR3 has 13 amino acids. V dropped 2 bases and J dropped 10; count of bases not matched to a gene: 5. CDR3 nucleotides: TGCGCCAGCAGCCAACGGGACAGGGCCGGAGCTTTCTTT. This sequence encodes CASSQRDRAGAFF.

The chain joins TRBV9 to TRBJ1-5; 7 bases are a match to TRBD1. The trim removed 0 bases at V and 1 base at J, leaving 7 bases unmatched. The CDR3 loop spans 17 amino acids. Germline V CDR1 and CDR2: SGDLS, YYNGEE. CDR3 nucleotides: TGTGCCAGCAGCGTAGAGGCCCCGACAGGGAGCAATCAGCCCCAGCATTTT. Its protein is CASSVEAPTGSNQPQHF.

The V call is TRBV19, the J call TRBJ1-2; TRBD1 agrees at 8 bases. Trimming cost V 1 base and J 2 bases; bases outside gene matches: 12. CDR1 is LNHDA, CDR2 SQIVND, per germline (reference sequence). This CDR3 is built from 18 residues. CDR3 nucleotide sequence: TGTGCCAGTAGTATAGCCCTTGGCAGGGGGCAATCAAACTATGGCTACACCTTC. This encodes CASSIALGRGQSNYGYTF. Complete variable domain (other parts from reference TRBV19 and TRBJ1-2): DGGITQSPKYLFRKEGQNVTLSCEQNLNHDAMYWYRQDPGQGLRLIYYSQIVNDFQKGDIAEGYSVSREKKESFPLTVTSAQKNPTAFYLCASSIALGRGQSNYGYTFGSGTRLTVV.

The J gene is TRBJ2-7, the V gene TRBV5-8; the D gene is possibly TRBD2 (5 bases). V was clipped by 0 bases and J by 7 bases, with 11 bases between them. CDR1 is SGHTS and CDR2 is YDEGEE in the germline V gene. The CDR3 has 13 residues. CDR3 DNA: TGTGCCAGCAGCTTGGGCCCCTCGGGAGAGCAGTACTTC. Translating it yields CASSLGPSGEQYF.

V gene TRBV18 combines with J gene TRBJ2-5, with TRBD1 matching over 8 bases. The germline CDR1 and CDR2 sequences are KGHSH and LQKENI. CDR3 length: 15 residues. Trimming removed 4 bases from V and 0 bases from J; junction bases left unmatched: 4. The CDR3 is CASSRGTGNQETQYF. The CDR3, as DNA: TGTGCCAGCTCACGCGGGACAGGTAACCAAGAGACCCAGTACTTC.

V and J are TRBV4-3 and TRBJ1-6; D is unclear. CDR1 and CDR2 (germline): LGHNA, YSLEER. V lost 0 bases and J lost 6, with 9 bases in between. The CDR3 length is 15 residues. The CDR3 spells CASSQDPAGNSPLHF. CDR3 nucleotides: TGCGCCAGCAGCCAAGACCCGGCGGGTAATTCACCCCTCCACTTT.

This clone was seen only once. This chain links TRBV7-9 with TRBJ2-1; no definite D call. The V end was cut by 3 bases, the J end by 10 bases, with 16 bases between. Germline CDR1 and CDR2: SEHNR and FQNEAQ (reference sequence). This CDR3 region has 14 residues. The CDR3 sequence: CASSFGRSTKEQFF. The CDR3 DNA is TGTGCCAGCAGCTTTGGCAGGTCCACGAAGGAGCAGTTCTTC.

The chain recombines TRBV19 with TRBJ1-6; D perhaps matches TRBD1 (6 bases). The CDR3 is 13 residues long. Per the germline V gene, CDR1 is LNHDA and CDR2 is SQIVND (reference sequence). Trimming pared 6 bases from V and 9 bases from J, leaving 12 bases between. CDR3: CASRDSLRSPLHF. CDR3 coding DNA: TGTGCCAGTAGGGACAGTTTGCGTTCACCCCTCCACTTT.